This record looks at one T cell receptor (beta chain) sequence and its context. Its antigen is unidentified. Trimming pared 2 bases from V and 0 bases from J, leaving 11 bases between. The germline gives CDR1 SGHNT, CDR2 YYREEE (reference sequence). The CDR3 consists of 15 residues. The data originate from a study of cytomegalovirus exposure and HLA in healthy donors. Whole-study findings and limits: An analysis that came later showed most CMV-associated TCR beta chains appearing HLA-restricted. Roughly even sequencing depth across donors was the assumption behind the presence/absence analyses. The authors later linked a missense DCLRE1C variant to TCR beta V- and J-gene trimming.

It was with 60 Vbeta and 13 Jbeta primers that the PCR ran. Data came from immunoSEQ multiplex PCR; TCRdb stores just in-frame clones and leaves some out. The sample has under 70,000 clones, about 80% seen once. The specimen was PBMCs. This sequence was found in a man aged 45-60 years in good health and CMV-seronegative. The V gene is TRBV5-4, the J gene TRBJ2-5, with TRBD1 as a possible D gene (6 bases). The CDR3 coding sequence is TGTGCCAGCAGCTTCAACACAGGGAACCAAGAGACCCAGTACTTC. Its protein is CASSFNTGNQETQYF.